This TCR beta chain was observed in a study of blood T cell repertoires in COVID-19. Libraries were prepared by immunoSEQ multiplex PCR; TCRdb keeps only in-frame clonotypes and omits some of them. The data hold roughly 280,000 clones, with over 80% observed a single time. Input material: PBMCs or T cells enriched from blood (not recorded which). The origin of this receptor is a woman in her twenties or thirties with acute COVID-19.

The CDR3 is CASSEGTENIQYF. In nucleotides, the CDR3 is TGTGCCAGCAGTGAAGGGACAGAAAACATTCAGTACTTC. This chain uses TRBV6-1 with TRBJ2-4; TRBD1 is a possible D gene (6 bases). Germline CDR1 and CDR2: MNHNS and SASEGT. The CDR3 is 13 amino acids. The ends were cut back, 1 base at V and 5 bases at J, with 6 bases in the middle.